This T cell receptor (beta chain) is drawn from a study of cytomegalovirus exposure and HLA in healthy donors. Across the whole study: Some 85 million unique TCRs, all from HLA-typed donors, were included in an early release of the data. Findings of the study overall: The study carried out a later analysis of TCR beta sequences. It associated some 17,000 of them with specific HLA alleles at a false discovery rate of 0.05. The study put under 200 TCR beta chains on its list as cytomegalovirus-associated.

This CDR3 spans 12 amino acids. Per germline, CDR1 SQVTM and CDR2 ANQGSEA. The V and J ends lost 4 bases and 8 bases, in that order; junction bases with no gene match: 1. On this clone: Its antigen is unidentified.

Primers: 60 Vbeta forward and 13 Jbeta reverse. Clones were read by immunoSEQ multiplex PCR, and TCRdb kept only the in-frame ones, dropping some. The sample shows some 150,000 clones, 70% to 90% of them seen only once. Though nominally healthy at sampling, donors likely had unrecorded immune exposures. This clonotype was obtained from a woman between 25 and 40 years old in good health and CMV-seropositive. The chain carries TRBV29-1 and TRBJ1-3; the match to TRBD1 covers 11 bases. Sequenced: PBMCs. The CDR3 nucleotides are TGCAGCGTTGGGGGACAGGGGGACACCATATATTTT. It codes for CSVGGQGDTIYF.